The clone carrying this T cell receptor (beta chain) was detected only once. The CDR3 is made up of 17 amino acids. Germline values: CDR1 LGHNA, CDR2 YNFKEQ. Deletions cut 0 bases from V and 4 bases from J, with 18 bases between. The sample originates from a study of blood T cell repertoires in COVID-19. Sequencing was performed with immunoSEQ multiplex PCR; in TCRdb, only in-frame clones are kept and a portion is missing. Of roughly 500,000 clones detected, approximately 89% appear once; the ten largest clones hold roughly 0.9%. The sequencing input was peripheral blood. The V gene is TRBV4-2, the J gene TRBJ1-2, with a weak D call TRBD1 (5 bases). The sequence came from a man between 18 and 35 years old with COVID-19, enrolled during active disease. The CDR3 reads CASSQDRRKGEVYGYTF. CDR3 nucleotide sequence: TGTGCCAGCAGCCAAGATCGCCGGAAAGGGGAGGTCTATGGCTACACCTTC.